This T cell receptor beta chain was observed in a study of T cells in Graves' hyperthyroidism and ophthalmopathy. Study-wide results and limits: It was a median approximately 6 months before onset that the model predicted ophthalmopathy.

This clonotype has just a few counts. Its antigen is undetermined. There are 13 residues in the CDR3. CDR1 and CDR2 (germline): LNHDA, SQIVND (reference sequence). The V and J ends lost 7 bases and 0 bases respectively, with 7 bases between them. Researchers took RNA transcripts and amplified the TCR beta CDR3 regions from them. When the TCR CDR3 underwent first-round RT-PCR, the HTBI primer set was used. TCRdb re-called the multiplex PCR reads through MiXCR, storing one row per CDR3 protein. The table lists roughly 640,000 distinct CDR3 sequences, 16% of them singletons, with roughly 3% in the top ten.

The sample was blood. The V gene is TRBV19, the J gene TRBJ1-3; D unclear. This TCR was sampled from a woman aged 40-49 years with Graves' ophthalmopathy. This chain's CDR3 is CASIQSSGNTIYF. DNA of the CDR3: TGTGCCAGTATCCAGAGCTCTGGAAACACCATATATTTT.